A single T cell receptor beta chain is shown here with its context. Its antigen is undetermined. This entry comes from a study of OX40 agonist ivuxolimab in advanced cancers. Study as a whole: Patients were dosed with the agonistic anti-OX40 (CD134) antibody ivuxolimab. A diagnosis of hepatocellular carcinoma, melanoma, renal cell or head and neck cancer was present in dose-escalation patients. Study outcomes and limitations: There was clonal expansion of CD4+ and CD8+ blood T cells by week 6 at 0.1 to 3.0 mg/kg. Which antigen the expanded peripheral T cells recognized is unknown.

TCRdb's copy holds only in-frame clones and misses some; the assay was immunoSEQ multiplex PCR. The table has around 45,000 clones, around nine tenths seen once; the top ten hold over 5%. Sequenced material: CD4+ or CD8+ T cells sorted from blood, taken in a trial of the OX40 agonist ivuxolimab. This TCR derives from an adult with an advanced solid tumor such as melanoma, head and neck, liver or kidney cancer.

The DNA for the CDR3 is TGTGCCAGTATCACAGGGGCAGCAGCTTTCTTT. Its protein product is CASITGAAAFF. The chain combines TRBV19 with TRBJ1-1; TRBD1 aligns across 7 bases. The V segment lost 7 bases and the J segment 10 bases; nucleotides outside the gene matches: 6. The CDR3 is 11 amino acids. Germline CDR1 LNHDA, CDR2 SQIVND (reference sequence).